These T cell receptor beta chains were read from a single sample in a study of technical replicates of blood from four donors. Here immunoSEQ multiplex PCR was the method, and the copy in TCRdb shows in-frame clones only, minus some. Among approximately 89,000 clones listed, 94% were seen once. The sample taken for sequencing was T cells isolated from PBMCs. Source of these receptors: a human donor in good health. CDR3s include the opening cysteine and the closing phenylalanine or tryptophan. The D gene is left open where the match is weak. The size of a clone is reported for some rows only, either as once, few or many, or as a class for expanded clones.

TRBJ2-7 | TRBD2 | TRBV9 | NA | CASSEGGSYEQYF | TGTGCCAGCAGCGAGGGAGGGAGCTACGAGCAGTACTTC
TRBJ1-2 | TRBD1 | TRBV7-9 | NA | CASSEGQGLIRGYTF | TGTGCCAGCAGCGAAGGACAGGGTTTAATAAGAGGCTACACCTTC
TRBJ1-1 | NA | TRBV7-9 | NA | CASSLGARLHTEAFF | TGTGCCAGCAGCTTAGGGGCCAGGTTGCACACTGAAGCTTTCTTT
TRBJ2-7 | TRBD2 | TRBV30 | once | CAWNSGSYEQYF | TGTGCCTGGAATAGCGGGAGTTACGAGCAGTACTTC
TRBJ2-7 | NA | TRBV9 | NA | CASSPMPGSYSPEQYF | TGTGCCAGCAGCCCGATGCCGGGGTCTTACTCCCCCGAGCAGTACTTC
TRBJ2-2 | NA | TRBV6-5 | once | CASSLQGGGELFF | TGTGCCAGCAGCCTCCAAGGAGGAGGGGAGCTGTTTTTT
TRBJ1-4 | TRBD1 | TRBV27 | NA | CASSLYPRGLPNEKLFF | TGTGCCAGCAGTTTATACCCCAGGGGGCTGCCTAATGAAAAACTGTTTTTT
TRBJ1-1 | TRBD1 | TRBV10-3 | NA | CAISPTGGLGNTEAFF | TGTGCCATCAGTCCGACAGGGGGCTTGGGGAACACTGAAGCTTTCTTT
TRBJ1-1 | TRBD1 | TRBV19 | NA | CASSGTVSEAFF | TGTGCCAGTAGTGGGACAGTATCTGAAGCTTTCTTT
TRBJ1-1 | TRBD1 | TRBV19 | NA | CASSRRDSDPEAFF | TGTGCCAGTTCTCGCCGGGACAGTGACCCTGAAGCTTTCTTT
TRBJ2-7 | NA | TRBV30 | NA | CAWSGGQIYEQYF | TGTGCCTGGAGTGGCGGACAGATCTACGAGCAGTACTTC
TRBJ1-1 | TRBD1 | TRBV19 | NA | CASIRTVEGARDTEAFF | TGTGCCAGTATTCGTACGGTGGAGGGGGCGCGGGACACTGAAGCTTTCTTT
TRBJ2-7 | TRBD2 | TRBV7-3 | NA | CASSYTYLAGGWYEQYF | TGTGCCAGCAGCTACACCTATCTAGCGGGAGGGTGGTACGAGCAGTACTTC
TRBJ2-7 | NA | TRBV6-5 | NA | CASSYEPGYEQYF | TGTGCCAGCAGTTACGAGCCAGGGTACGAGCAGTACTTC
TRBJ1-2 | TRBD1 | TRBV18 | NA | CASSKNRGLFYGYTF | TGTGCCAGCTCAAAAAACAGGGGGCTCTTCTATGGCTACACCTTC
TRBJ2-3 | TRBD2 | TRBV5-4 | NA | CASSIIAGGADTQYF | TGTGCCAGCAGCATTATAGCGGGAGGGGCAGATACGCAGTATTTT
TRBJ2-7 | TRBD2 | TRBV2 | NA | CASTPGLAAYEQYF | TGTGCCAGCACCCCAGGGCTAGCGGCCTACGAGCAGTACTTC
TRBJ1-1 | TRBD1 | TRBV12-5 | few | CASGDRGGYTEAFF | TGTGCTAGTGGTGACAGGGGTGGGTACACTGAAGCTTTCTTT
TRBJ2-1 | TRBD1 | TRBV5-1 | NA | CASSLPGQGKDNEQFF | TGCGCCAGCAGCCTACCGGGACAGGGAAAGGACAATGAGCAGTTCTTC
TRBJ2-7 | NA | TRBV5-1 | NA | CASSLYRDAYEQYF | TGCGCCAGCAGCCTTTACAGGGACGCCTACGAGCAGTACTTC
TRBJ1-1 | NA | TRBV30 | once | CAWSVISKYTEAFF | TGTGCCTGGAGTGTCATCAGTAAGTACACTGAAGCTTTCTTT
TRBJ2-7 | NA | TRBV30 | NA | CAWSVTSYEQYF | TGTGCCTGGAGTGTAACTTCCTACGAGCAGTACTTC
TRBJ2-1 | NA | TRBV6-5 | NA | CASSYSSRPYNEQFF | TGTGCCAGCAGTTACTCTAGTCGCCCCTACAATGAGCAGTTCTTC
TRBJ2-7 | TRBD1 | TRBV6-5 | NA | CASSPPGTGGHEQYF | TGTGCCAGCAGTCCCCCCGGGACAGGGGGCCACGAGCAGTACTTC
TRBJ2-1 | TRBD2 | TRBV6-5 | NA | CASSPGLAGDNEQFF | TGTGCCAGCAGCCCGGGACTAGCGGGAGACAATGAGCAGTTCTTC
TRBJ2-7 | TRBD2 | TRBV6-1 | NA | CASGGEPYEQYF | TGTGCCAGCGGGGGGGAACCCTACGAGCAGTACTTC
TRBJ2-3 | TRBD1 | TRBV5-8 | NA | CASSIGTGTTDTQYF | TGTGCCAGCAGCATTGGGACAGGGACTACAGATACGCAGTATTTT
TRBJ2-7 | NA | TRBV1 | NA | CTSSHKNTLRDTYEQYF | TGCACCAGCAGCCACAAAAACACTCTCCGGGACACGTACGAGCAGTACTTC
TRBJ1-1 | NA | TRBV30 | NA | CAWSTQVNTEAFF | TGTGCCTGGAGTACCCAGGTTAACACTGAAGCTTTCTTT
TRBJ2-5 | TRBD1 | TRBV5-6 | NA | CASSSRTGWGETQYF | TGTGCCAGCAGCTCCAGGACAGGTTGGGGAGAGACCCAGTACTTC
TRBJ2-7 | NA | TRBV7-8 | NA | CASSLDRVGGLYEQYF | TGTGCCAGCAGCTTAGATCGCGTGGGGGGACTTTACGAGCAGTACTTC
TRBJ1-1 | TRBD1 | TRBV7-9 | NA | CASSPKGGTGPNTEAFF | TGTGCCAGCAGCCCCAAAGGTGGGACAGGACCTAATACTGAAGCTTTCTTT
TRBJ1-4 | NA | TRBV7-3 | NA | CASTSSLEKLFF | TGTGCCAGCACCTCCTCTTTGGAAAAACTGTTTTTT
TRBJ2-1 | TRBD2 | TRBV10-2 | NA | CASRAGGQGEQFF | TGCGCCAGCCGAGCGGGAGGGCAAGGTGAGCAGTTCTTC
TRBJ2-7 | TRBD2 | TRBV28 | NA | CASSSTGLAAYEQYF | TGTGCCAGCAGTTCGACCGGACTAGCGGCCTACGAGCAGTACTTC
TRBJ2-1 | NA | TRBV11-2 | NA | CASSLDRGSRSYNEQFF | TGTGCCAGCAGCTTAGATCGCGGTAGTAGGAGCTACAATGAGCAGTTCTTC
TRBJ2-5 | TRBD1 | TRBV7-6 | NA | CASSLVWYRGETQYF | TGTGCCAGCAGCTTAGTGTGGTACAGGGGAGAGACCCAGTACTTC
TRBJ2-1 | TRBD2 | TRBV6-4 | NA | CASSDSILAGTYNEQFF | TGTGCCAGCAGTGACTCGATACTAGCGGGAACTTACAATGAGCAGTTCTTC
TRBJ1-2 | NA | TRBV25-1 | once | CASSDPHTSGESNYGYTF | TGTGCCAGCAGTGATCCCCACACTTCAGGGGAAAGTAACTATGGCTACACCTTC
TRBJ1-4 | NA | TRBV9 | NA | CASSVEAGQKLFF | TGTGCCAGCAGCGTAGAGGCGGGGCAAAAACTGTTTTTT
TRBJ2-6 | NA | TRBV5-4 | NA | CASSSGSGANVLTF | TGTGCCAGCAGCTCGGGATCTGGGGCCAACGTCCTGACTTTC
TRBJ2-3 | TRBD1 | TRBV6-5 | NA | CASRQTGSVDTQYF | TGTGCCAGCAGACAGACAGGGTCCGTAGATACGCAGTATTTT
TRBJ1-2 | TRBD1 | TRBV19 | NA | CASSSRSGGIIHGYTF | TGTGCCAGTAGTTCTAGATCAGGGGGGATTATCCATGGCTACACCTTC
TRBJ1-1 | NA | TRBV30 | few | CAWSLEVYTEAFF | TGTGCCTGGAGTCTAGAGGTGTACACTGAAGCTTTCTTT
TRBJ1-2 | TRBD1 | TRBV7-9 | NA | CASSLGGTDNYGYTF | TGTGCCAGCAGCTTAGGAGGGACAGACAACTATGGCTACACCTTC
TRBJ2-2 | NA | TRBV10-3 | NA | CAISEGVGTGELFF | TGTGCCATCAGTGAAGGGGTCGGCACCGGGGAGCTGTTTTTT
TRBJ2-7 | NA | TRBV9 | NA | CASSVAGTFNEQYF | TGTGCCAGCAGCGTTGCCGGGACATTCAACGAGCAGTACTTC
TRBJ2-3 | NA | TRBV7-6 | NA | CASSPHSGYTQYF | TGTGCCAGCAGCCCTCATAGCGGATATACGCAGTATTTT
TRBJ2-7 | TRBD2 | TRBV4-3 | NA | CASSYLGPSGIYEQYF | TGCGCCAGCAGCTATTTAGGACCTAGCGGTATATACGAGCAGTACTTC
TRBJ1-4 | TRBD1 | TRBV2 | NA | CASRDRGSEKLFF | TGTGCCAGCAGGGACAGGGGAAGTGAAAAACTGTTTTTT
TRBJ2-1 | TRBD1 | TRBV11-3 | NA | CASRGQGAGEQFF | TGTGCCAGCAGGGGACAGGGGGCAGGGGAGCAGTTCTTC
TRBJ1-3 | NA | TRBV29-1 | NA | CSVDHLSHSGNTIYF | TGCAGCGTTGACCACCTGAGTCACTCTGGAAACACCATATATTTT
TRBJ2-1 | TRBD2 | TRBV27 | NA | CASSPRTWTSGRNEQFF | TGTGCCAGCAGCCCCCGAACCTGGACTAGCGGGAGAAATGAGCAGTTCTTC